A selection of T cell receptor beta chains follows, all from one sample in a study of T cells in localized non-small cell lung cancer. Profiled with immunoSEQ multiplex PCR; TCRdb holds only in-frame clones, not every one. The sample consists of tens of thousands of clones, roughly 90% of them appearing once. The sequencing here drew on peripheral blood, taken before any cancer treatment. The receptors were gathered from a female donor of 60 years or more with stage I lung adenocarcinoma. CDR3s include the opening cysteine and the closing phenylalanine or tryptophan. D genes are given only for firm matches. The size entry is marked missing in some rows and otherwise reads once, few, many or a size class.

j_call clone_size v_call d_call cdr3_nt cdr3_aa
TRBJ1-3 NA TRBV18 NA TGTGCCAGCTCACGTAACCCCGGCGAGGGTGGAAACACCATATATTTT CASSRNPGEGGNTIYF
TRBJ1-2 NA TRBV5-1 TRBD1 TGCGCCAGCAGCCCGGAACAGGGGAGGATTAACTATGGCTACACCTTC CASSPEQGRINYGYTF
TRBJ2-5 NA TRBV5-4 NA TGTGCCAGCAGCCAAGAGGTGGGGGGCGAGACCCAGTACTTC CASSQEVGGETQYF
TRBJ2-5 NA TRBV11-3 NA TGTGCCAGCAGCCCAAGAGGGCGGGAGACCCAGTACTTC CASSPRGRETQYF
TRBJ2-2 once TRBV5-1 TRBD1 TGCGCCAGCAGCTTGGCGGACAGGGACGGCGGGGAGCTGTTTTTT CASSLADRDGGELFF
TRBJ2-5 NA TRBV7-2 TRBD2 TGTGCCAGCAGCCTCCTAGCGGGGGCAATAGGGACCCAGTACTTC CASSLLAGAIGTQYF
TRBJ1-1 NA TRBV30 NA TGTGCCTGGAGTGAGGGTCGGGACACTGAAGCTTTCTTT CAWSEGRDTEAFF
TRBJ1-6 NA TRBV6-5 NA TGTGCCAGCTCAACAGAAGGGGGAGATAATTCACCCCTCCACTTT CASSTEGGDNSPLHF
TRBJ2-1 NA TRBV5-6 NA TGTGCCAGCAGCTTGTCGGGTAAGGGTTACAATGAGCAGTTCTTC CASSLSGKGYNEQFF
TRBJ2-5 NA TRBV4-2 TRBD2 TGTGCCAGCAGCCAAGACCCCGCGACTAGCTGGGAGACCCAGTACTTC CASSQDPATSWETQYF
TRBJ1-5 NA TRBV19 NA TGTGCCAGTAGTATCAGACAACAACCCCAGCATTTT CASSIRQQPQHF
TRBJ2-1 few TRBV7-8 TRBD2 TGTGCCAGCAGTCGTAGCGGGGCCGTTTCCAATGAGCAGTTCTTC CASSRSGAVSNEQFF
TRBJ1-3 NA TRBV27 NA TGTGCCAGCAGTTTGGGCAGGGACAATGGAAACACCATATATTTT CASSLGRDNGNTIYF
TRBJ2-2 once TRBV10-1 NA TGCGCCAGCAGCGAAGGGTCAAGGGGCCCGAACACCGGGGAGCTGTTTTTT CASSEGSRGPNTGELFF
TRBJ1-1 NA TRBV29-1 NA TGCAGCGTTGTTTCAGGGACGAACACTGAAGCTTTCTTT CSVVSGTNTEAFF
TRBJ2-5 NA TRBV7-9 TRBD2 TGTGCCAGCAGCCCTAGCGGGATAGAGACCCAGTACTTC CASSPSGIETQYF
TRBJ1-1 NA TRBV14 NA TGTGCCAGCAGCCAATGGGGGGGCGATGAAGCTTTCTTT CASSQWGGDEAFF